This TCR beta chain was captured by sequencing in a study of CD8 T cells in Susac syndrome. This clonotype was observed once. Diagnostic criteria for definite or probable disease, in their recently defined form, were met by the patients with Susac syndrome. An input of roughly 0.45 to 1 ug of RNA was subjected to reverse transcription using random hexamers. TCRdb recomputed calls from the immunoSEQ multiplex PCR reads with MiXCR, one row per CDR3 protein. The data hold over 150,000 distinct CDR3 sequences, with about 93% observed a single time. Sequencing was carried out using CD4+ T cells from PBMCs. The sequence was obtained from a human donor with Susac syndrome.

This CDR3 reads CSFGGARDEQYF. CDR3 DNA: TGCAGCTTCGGAGGGGCGCGGGACGAGCAGTACTTC. V usage is TRBV29-1 and J usage is TRBJ2-7, with a possible D match to TRBD2 (6 bases). This CDR3 spans 12 amino acids. V gave up 8 bases and J gave up 5 bases, with 16 bases separating them. Looked up from germline, CDR1 is SQVTM and CDR2 is ANQGSEA.